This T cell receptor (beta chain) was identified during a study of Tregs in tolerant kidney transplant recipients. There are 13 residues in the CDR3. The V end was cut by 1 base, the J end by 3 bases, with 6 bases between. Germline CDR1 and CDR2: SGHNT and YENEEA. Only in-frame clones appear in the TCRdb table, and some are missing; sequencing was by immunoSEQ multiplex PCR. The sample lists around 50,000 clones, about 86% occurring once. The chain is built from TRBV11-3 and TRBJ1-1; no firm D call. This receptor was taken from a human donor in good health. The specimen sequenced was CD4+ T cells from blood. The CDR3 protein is CASSLVRDTEAFF. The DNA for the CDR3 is TGTGCCAGCAGCTTAGTCCGGGACACTGAAGCTTTCTTT.